The 16 T cell receptor beta chains below were found in one sample sequenced in a study of T-cell reconstitution after alpha-beta-depleted transplantation in children. Preparation of the TCRbeta library involved a method that used unique molecular identifiers. TCRdb called the PCR reads again in MiXCR, with one record for every CDR3 protein. The table lists 700,000 to 950,000 distinct CDR3 sequences, under 20% of them singletons. Source: PBMCs, mostly from graft donor cells, taken 360 days after TCRalphabeta/CD19-depleted stem cell transplant. These receptors all stem from a male patient aged 10 to 17 who had a stem cell transplant for acute lymphoblastic leukemia, so the T cells may come from the graft donor.

In this sample, this clonotype turned up a few times. The genes are TRBV2 and TRBJ2-3; 9 bases map to TRBD2. The CDR3 has 14 amino acids. Trimming took 9 bases from V and 4 from J; bases not matched to a gene: 8. CDR1 SNHLY and CDR2 FYNNEI come from the germline V gene. CDR3 loop: CARSLAGVSDTQYF. CDR3 nucleotide sequence: TGTGCCAGATCCTTAGCGGGAGTATCAGATACGCAGTATTTT.

The table lists this clonotype with a few counts. The chain combines TRBV18 with TRBJ2-1; D unclear. V was cut by 1 base and J by 4 bases, with 11 bases left in between. CDR1 and CDR2 from the germline V gene are KGHSH and LQKENI. The CDR3 runs to 15 residues. Written as DNA, the CDR3 is TGTGCCAGCTCACCACTGTCAGTACTATACAATGAGCAGTTCTTC. Translation: CASSPLSVLYNEQFF.

The V call is TRBV3-1, the J call TRBJ2-2; 12 bases line up with TRBD2. Germline assignment: CDR1 LGHDT and CDR2 YNNKEL (reference sequence). The CDR3 is made up of 16 amino acids. V shed 0 bases, J shed 4 bases, and the junction held 0 bases outside the gene matches. The CDR3 DNA sequence: TGTGCCAGCAGCCAAGAACTAGCGGGAGGCACCGGGGAGCTGTTTTTT. Its translation is CASSQELAGGTGELFF.

The chain is built from TRBV18 and TRBJ1-1; a possible D gene is TRBD1 (6 bases). The V gene lost 3 bases and the J gene lost 0 bases, with 14 bases spanning the gap. CDR3 size: 16 residues. CDR1 and CDR2 (germline): KGHSH, LQKENI. This CDR3 reads CASSPYGQPMNTEAFF. The CDR3 coding sequence is TGTGCCAGCTCACCGTACGGACAGCCCATGAACACTGAAGCTTTCTTT.

Points on this clonotype: It may be a read error: a sequence one base away is much more abundant. The chain combines TRBV6-1 with TRBJ1-3; the D is unclear. The CDR3 contains 14 residues. Germline V gives CDR1 MNHNS, CDR2 SASEGT. As DNA, the CDR3 is TGTGCCAGCAGTCCACGGTTCCCTGGAAACGCCATATATTTT. Translated, it gives CASSPRFPGNAIYF.

This clonotype was detected ten times or more. V usage is TRBV6-4 and J usage is TRBJ2-7, with 13 nucleotides matching TRBD2. The V gene's germline CDR1 is MRHNA and CDR2 SNTAGT. CDR3 length: 19 amino acids. V dropped 3 bases and J dropped 3; count of bases not matched to a gene: 14. CDR3 sequence reads: CASSDRGGTSGDKYYEQYF. DNA of the CDR3: TGTGCCAGCAGTGATCGGGGCGGGACTAGCGGGGATAAGTACTACGAGCAGTACTTC.

This clonotype turned up a few times. V usage is TRBV5-1 and J usage is TRBJ2-3; possible D gene TRBD2, 5 bases. V gave up 5 bases and J gave up 4 bases, with 17 bases separating them. Germline-derived CDR1 and CDR2 are SGHRS and YFSETQ. The CDR3 spans 15 residues. CDR3 loop: CASRRRPSGSDTQYF. CDR3 in DNA: TGCGCCAGCAGGCGGAGGCCTTCAGGCTCAGATACGCAGTATTTT.

This clonotype was seen only a few times. The chain is built from TRBV4-1 and TRBJ2-1; 8 nucleotides agree with TRBD2. CDR1 MGHRA and CDR2 YSYEKL come from the germline V gene. After removal of 2 bases from V and 9 bases from J, the junction contained 9 bases not matched to a gene. The length of the CDR3 is 15 residues. The DNA of the CDR3 is TGCGCCAGCAGCCAAAACCGGGGGGGCGGGGGTGAGCAGTTCTTC. It encodes CASSQNRGGGGEQFF.

V gene TRBV12-3 or TRBV12-4 combines with J gene TRBJ2-5, with 7 bases that match TRBD1. J gave up 4 bases and V 5 bases, and 10 bases lay outside the gene matches. This CDR3 spans 15 amino acids. CDR3 nucleotides: TGTGCCAGCAGTCTACAGGGGATCGAGGGAGAGACCCAGTACTTC. Amino acid sequence: CASSLQGIEGETQYF.

This clonotype was seen more than once but under ten times. The gene calls are TRBV5-5 and TRBJ2-5, with D possibly being TRBD2 (6 bases). The CDR3 covers 14 residues. V was pared by 2 bases and J by 9 bases, with 17 bases between. Germline V lookup: CDR1 SGHKS, CDR2 YYEKEE (reference sequence). CDR3 sequence (DNA): TGTGCCAGCAGCTTATATTCGCCTACGGGGGCCCAGTACTTC. Its protein is CASSLYSPTGAQYF.

This clonotype was observed a handful of times. The V and J genes are TRBV29-1 and TRBJ2-4, with TRBD1 matching 7 bases. In germline, CDR1 is SQVTM, CDR2 ANQGSEA. The CDR3 length is 17 residues. The junction had 15 bases not matched to a gene; V was cut back by 7 bases and J by 0 bases. The CDR3 DNA sequence: TGCAGCGAGAAAAACTCCCCGGGACAGAGAGCCAAAAACATTCAGTACTTC. Encoded protein: CSEKNSPGQRAKNIQYF.

This clonotype has more than one count but fewer than ten. The chain couples TRBV5-1 to TRBJ2-7; tentatively, D is TRBD1 (6 bases). This CDR3 region has 17 residues. Trimming pared 2 bases from V and 3 bases from J, leaving 21 bases between. CDR1 SGHRS and CDR2 YFSETQ come from the germline V gene. Here the CDR3 reads CASSFLIGTRENYEQYF. The CDR3 DNA sequence: TGCGCCAGCAGCTTTCTGATCGGGACACGGGAAAACTACGAGCAGTACTTC.

The table lists this clonotype with a few counts. This sequence joins TRBV5-1 and TRBJ2-7; 7 bases map to TRBD1. In germline, CDR1 is SGHRS, CDR2 YFSETQ. CDR3 length: 15 amino acids. V lost 4 bases, J lost 2 bases, and 9 bases stayed unmatched. The CDR3 DNA reads TGCGCCAGCAGCACAAACCCCGACAGGGCCTACGAGCAGTACTTC. Protein: CASSTNPDRAYEQYF.

The chain employs TRBV5-1 and TRBJ2-5; TRBD1 aligns across 7 bases. The CDR3 totals 14 residues. CDR1 and CDR2 (germline): SGHRS, YFSETQ. J was trimmed by 5 bases and V by 3 bases; bases with no gene match: 7. CDR3 DNA sequence: TGCGCCAGCAGCTCCGACAGGGCCCCGGAGACCCAGTACTTC. This translates into CASSSDRAPETQYF. The whole variable domain, remainder taken from reference TRBV5-1 and TRBJ2-5, is KAGVTQTPRYLIKTRGQQVTLSCSPISGHRSVSWYQQTPGQGLQFLFEYFSETQRNKGNFPGRFSGRQFSNSRSEMNVSTLELGDSALYLCASSSDRAPETQYFGPGTRLLVL.

This sequence joins TRBV12-3 or TRBV12-4 and TRBJ2-2; tentative D call: TRBD2 (6 bases). The CDR3 runs 17 residues. V was cut by 6 bases and J by 4 bases, with 21 bases left in between. CDR3 sequence (DNA): TGTGCCAGCAGCCCTTCGAGGGGAGCTAGCGTCACCGGGGAGCTGTTTTTT. This sequence encodes CASSPSRGASVTGELFF.

The table lists this clonotype with many counts. The chain uses TRBV3-1 and TRBJ2-7; D possibly corresponds to TRBD1 (5 bases). Germline-derived CDR1 and CDR2 are LGHDT and YNNKEL (reference sequence). There are 13 residues in the CDR3. V lost 4 bases and J lost 6, with 13 bases in between. The CDR3 DNA reads as TGTGCCAGCAGCCCCCTGGGCAGGGCCGAGCAGTACTTC. As protein: CASSPLGRAEQYF.